What follows describes a single T cell receptor beta chain. Antigen unknown. This sample is drawn from a study of cytomegalovirus exposure and HLA in healthy donors. For the study at large: Drawn from HLA-typed donors, roughly 87 million unique TCRs were held in an early data release.

The J segment lost 9 bases and the V segment lost 2 bases, leaving 11 bases of the junction unmatched. The CDR3 has 16 amino acids. Germline V gives CDR1 MDHEN, CDR2 SYDVKM. The PCR had 60 Vbeta and 13 Jbeta primers. Method: immunoSEQ multiplex PCR; TCRdb's copy keeps in-frame clones and lacks some. The sample's table shows 90,000 to 100,000 clones. Study-level points and caveats: Some highly shared sequence variants likely arose as a pipeline artifact. Evidence from a later analysis indicated that most CMV-associated TCR beta chains looked HLA-restricted.

Sample: PBMCs. The chain has TRBV28 and TRBJ2-4, with 9 nucleotides matching TRBD2. This TCR was sampled from a woman younger than 45 in good health and CMV-seronegative. The CDR3 here is CASSLLSGRGKGIQYF. The CDR3 DNA follows: TGTGCCAGCAGTTTACTTAGCGGGAGAGGTAAAGGCATTCAGTACTTC. Full variable domain (remainder filled in from reference TRBV28 and TRBJ2-4): DVKVTQSSRYLVKRTGEKVFLECVQDMDHENMFWYRQDPGLGLRLIYFSYDVKMKEKGDIPEGYSVSREKKERFSLILESASTNQTSMYLCASSLLSGRGKGIQYFGAGTRLSVL.